This T cell receptor (beta chain) was documented in a study of T-cell reconstitution after alpha-beta-depleted transplantation in children listed by TCRdb under 2016. General notes on the study: The study quantitatively tracked T-cell immune reconstitution after TCRalphabeta/CD19-depleted allogeneic hematopoietic cell transplantation in children using TCR repertoire profiling.

V is clipped by 0 bases and J by 5 bases, and the sequence between their germline boundaries is 10 bases long. The germline V gene provides CDR1 SGHRS and CDR2 YFSETQ. The CDR3 numbers 14 residues from cysteine through phenylalanine. Only the CDR3 part of the read is kept: 42 bases, read in frame from the first base. Library method: PCR. Reads for this sample came from an Illumina HiSeq 2500. TCR library preparation used molecular barcoding, with unique molecular identifiers applied to normalize quantification of the TCRbeta repertoire. The public reads were reanalyzed by TCRdb: fastp trimming at Q25, MiXCR alignment, in-frame beta chains only. Rows with a matching CDR3 protein are joined into one entry that keeps the most common DNA and genes. The sample table records hundreds of thousands of distinct CDR3 sequences; approximately 16% of these occur just once. Of the sample, 1.1% is held by the ten largest clones.

Worth noting for this clonotype: The specificity of this receptor is unknown. The input lacks base qualities; no much larger clone sits a single base away.

Sequencing was performed on PBMCs from the stem cell graft donor, taken from the stem cell graft. This TCR was sampled from a human donor who donated a stem cell graft to a child with acute myeloid leukemia. This receptor chain uses TRBV5-1 and TRBJ2-3, with the D gene not clear enough to name. The bases read TGCGCCAGCAGCTTGGATGCATCCAAAGATACGCAGTATTTT. This codes for CASSLDASKDTQYF.